This T cell receptor beta chain derives from a study of CD8 T cells in ankylosing spondylitis. Construction of TCR beta libraries was performed using quantitative 5'-RACE with molecular barcodes. In TCRdb, the 5' RACE reads were re-called with MiXCR into one record per CDR3 protein. The table has 200,000 to 250,000 distinct CDR3 sequences, roughly 6.6% seen once. Notes on this clonotype: Antigen: not known.

Germline V gene lookup returns CDR1 SGHDN and CDR2 FVKESK. The CDR3 has 14 amino acids. Trimming took 1 base from V and 4 from J, leaving 8 bases between them. Notes on the study in general: Disease-linked clones were found to be CD8+ and relatively rare in peripheral blood. It appeared that ankylosing spondylitis blood was characterized by a TCR beta motif of under ten highly homologous variants. Both synovial fluid and blood in reactive arthritis had previously been reported to carry some motif variants. Significant enrichment of disease-linked clones was reportedly seen in matched ankylosing spondylitis synovial fluid.

Input material: blood, either unsorted or a sorted T cell fraction (not recorded which). The receptor comes from a male donor with ankylosing spondylitis. The rearrangement links TRBV14 to TRBJ2-1; a possible D gene is TRBD2 (5 bases). CDR3 amino acids: CASSQVRDYNEQFF. The CDR3 DNA reads TGTGCCAGCAGCCAAGTGAGGGATTACAATGAGCAGTTCTTC. Looking up the rest from reference TRBV14 and TRBJ2-1 gives the full variable domain: EAGVTQFPSHSVIEKGQTVTLRCDPISGHDNLYWYRRVMGKEIKFLLHFVKESKQDESGMPNNRFLAERTGGTYSTLKVQPAELEDSGVYFCASSQVRDYNEQFFGPGTRLTVL.